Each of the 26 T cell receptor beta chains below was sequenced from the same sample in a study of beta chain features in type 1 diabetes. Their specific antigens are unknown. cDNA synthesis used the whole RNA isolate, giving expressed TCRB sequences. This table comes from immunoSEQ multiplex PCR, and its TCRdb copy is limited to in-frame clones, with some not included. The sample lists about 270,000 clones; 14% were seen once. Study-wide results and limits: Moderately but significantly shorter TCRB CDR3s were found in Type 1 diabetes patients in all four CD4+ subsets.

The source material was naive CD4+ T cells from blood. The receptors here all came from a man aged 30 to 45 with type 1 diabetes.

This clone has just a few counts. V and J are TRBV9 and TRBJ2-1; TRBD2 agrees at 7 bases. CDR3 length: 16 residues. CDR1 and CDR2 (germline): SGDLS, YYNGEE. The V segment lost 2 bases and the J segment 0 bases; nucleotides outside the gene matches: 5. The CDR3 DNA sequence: TGTGCCAGCAGCGTCTTACGCGGGAGCTCCTACAATGAGCAGTTCTTC. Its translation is CASSVLRGSSYNEQFF.

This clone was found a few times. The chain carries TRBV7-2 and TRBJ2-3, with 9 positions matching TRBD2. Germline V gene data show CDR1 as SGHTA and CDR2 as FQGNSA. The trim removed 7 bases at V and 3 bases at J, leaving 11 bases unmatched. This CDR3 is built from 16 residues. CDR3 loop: CASTTGSSGVTDTQYF. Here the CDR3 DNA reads TGTGCCAGCACCACTGGTTCTAGCGGGGTTACAGATACGCAGTATTTT.

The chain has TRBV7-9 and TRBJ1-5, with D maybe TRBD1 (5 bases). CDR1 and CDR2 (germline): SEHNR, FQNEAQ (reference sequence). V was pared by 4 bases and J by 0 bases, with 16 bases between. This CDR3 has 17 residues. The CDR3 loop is CASSSSVGDYSNQPQHF. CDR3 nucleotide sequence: TGTGCCAGCAGCTCATCGGTGGGGGACTATAGCAATCAGCCCCAGCATTTT.

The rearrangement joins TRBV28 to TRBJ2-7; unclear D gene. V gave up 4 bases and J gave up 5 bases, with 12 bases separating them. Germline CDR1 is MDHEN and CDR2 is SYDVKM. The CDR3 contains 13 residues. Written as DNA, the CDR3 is TGTGCCAGCAGTTCCGCCGCAGTGCACGAGCAGTACTTC. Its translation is CASSSAAVHEQYF. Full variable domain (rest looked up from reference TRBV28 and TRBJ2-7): DVKVTQSSRYLVKRTGEKVFLECVQDMDHENMFWYRQDPGLGLRLIYFSYDVKMKEKGDIPEGYSVSREKKERFSLILESASTNQTSMYLCASSSAAVHEQYFGPGTRLTVT.

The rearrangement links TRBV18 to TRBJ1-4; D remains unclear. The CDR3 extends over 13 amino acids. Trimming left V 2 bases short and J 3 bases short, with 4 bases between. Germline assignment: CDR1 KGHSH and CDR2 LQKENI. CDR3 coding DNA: TGTGCCAGCTCACCAGGGCCTAATGAAAAACTGTTTTTT. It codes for CASSPGPNEKLFF.

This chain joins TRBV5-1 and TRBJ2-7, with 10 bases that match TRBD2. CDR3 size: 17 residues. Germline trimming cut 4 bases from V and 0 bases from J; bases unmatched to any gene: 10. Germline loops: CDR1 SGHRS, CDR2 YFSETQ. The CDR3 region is CASSPSPPSGSSYEQYF. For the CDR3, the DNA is TGCGCCAGCAGCCCCTCACCTCCTAGCGGGAGCTCCTACGAGCAGTACTTC. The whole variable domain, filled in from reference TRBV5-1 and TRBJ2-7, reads KAGVTQTPRYLIKTRGQQVTLSCSPISGHRSVSWYQQTPGQGLQFLFEYFSETQRNKGNFPGRFSGRQFSNSRSEMNVSTLELGDSALYLCASSPSPPSGSSYEQYFGPGTRLTVT.

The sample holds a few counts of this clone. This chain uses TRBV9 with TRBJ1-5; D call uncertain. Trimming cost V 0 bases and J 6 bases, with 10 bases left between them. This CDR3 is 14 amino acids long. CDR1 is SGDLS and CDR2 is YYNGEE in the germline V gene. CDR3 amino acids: CASSVGPEGQPQHF. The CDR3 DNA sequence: TGTGCCAGCAGCGTAGGGCCCGAGGGTCAGCCCCAGCATTTT.

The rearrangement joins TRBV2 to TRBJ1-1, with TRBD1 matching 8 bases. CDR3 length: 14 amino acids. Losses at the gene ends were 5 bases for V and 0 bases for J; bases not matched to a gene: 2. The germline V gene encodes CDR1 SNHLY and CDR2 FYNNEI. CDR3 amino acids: CASSWDRMNTEAFF. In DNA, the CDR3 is TGTGCCAGCAGTTGGGACAGGATGAACACTGAAGCTTTCTTT.

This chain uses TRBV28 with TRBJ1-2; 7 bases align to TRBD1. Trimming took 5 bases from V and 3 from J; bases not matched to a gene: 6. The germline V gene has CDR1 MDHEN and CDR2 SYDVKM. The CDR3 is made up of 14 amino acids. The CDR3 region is CASSPQQGHYGYTF. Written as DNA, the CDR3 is TGTGCCAGCAGTCCACAACAGGGGCACTATGGCTACACCTTC.

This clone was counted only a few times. The CDR3 reads CASSLGNRETQYF. DNA for the CDR3: TGCGCCAGCAGTCTGGGGAACAGGGAGACCCAGTACTTC. The V call is TRBV23-1, the J call TRBJ2-5, with D perhaps TRBD1 (5 bases). Being an ORF, TRBV23-1 has a function that is uncertain. This CDR3 is 13 amino acids long. Trimming pared 4 bases from V and 5 bases from J, leaving 11 bases between.

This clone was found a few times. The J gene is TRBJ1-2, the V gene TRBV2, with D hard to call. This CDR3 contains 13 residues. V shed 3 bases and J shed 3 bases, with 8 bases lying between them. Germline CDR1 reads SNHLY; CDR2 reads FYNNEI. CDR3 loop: CASSDGGYYGYTF. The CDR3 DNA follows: TGTGCCAGCAGTGACGGCGGTTACTATGGCTACACCTTC.

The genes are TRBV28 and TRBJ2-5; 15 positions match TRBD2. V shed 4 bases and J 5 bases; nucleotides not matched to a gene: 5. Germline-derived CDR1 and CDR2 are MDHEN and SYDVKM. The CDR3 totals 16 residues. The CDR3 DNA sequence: TGTGCCAGCAGTTGGGGACTAGCGGGAGGTTGGGAGACCCAGTACTTC. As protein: CASSWGLAGGWETQYF.

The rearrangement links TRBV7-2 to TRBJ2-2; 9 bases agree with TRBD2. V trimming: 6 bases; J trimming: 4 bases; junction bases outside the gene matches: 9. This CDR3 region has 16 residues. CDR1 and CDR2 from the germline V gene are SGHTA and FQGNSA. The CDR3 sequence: CASRDVAGEVTGELFF. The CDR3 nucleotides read TGTGCCAGCAGAGATGTAGCGGGAGAGGTCACCGGGGAGCTGTTTTTT.

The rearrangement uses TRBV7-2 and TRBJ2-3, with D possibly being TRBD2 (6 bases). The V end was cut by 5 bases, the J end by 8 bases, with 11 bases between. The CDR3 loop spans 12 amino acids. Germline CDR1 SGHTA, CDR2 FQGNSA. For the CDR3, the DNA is TGTGCCAGCAGCCGACTAGAGCGTACGCAGTATTTT. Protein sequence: CASSRLERTQYF.

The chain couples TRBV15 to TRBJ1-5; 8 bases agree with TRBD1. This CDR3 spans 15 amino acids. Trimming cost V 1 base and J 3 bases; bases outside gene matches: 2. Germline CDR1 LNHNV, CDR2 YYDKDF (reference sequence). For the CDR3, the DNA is TGTGCCACCAGCAGAGCACAGGGGGACAATCAGCCCCAGCATTTT. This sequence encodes CATSRAQGDNQPQHF.

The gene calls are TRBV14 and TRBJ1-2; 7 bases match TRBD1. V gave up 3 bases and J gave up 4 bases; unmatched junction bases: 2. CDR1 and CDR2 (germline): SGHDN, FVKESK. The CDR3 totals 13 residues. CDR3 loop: CASSQGQPYGYTF. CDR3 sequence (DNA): TGTGCCAGCAGCCAGGGACAGCCCTATGGCTACACCTTC.

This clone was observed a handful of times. The CDR3: CASSSDRQETQYF. The CDR3 DNA is TGTGCCAGCAGTTCCGACAGGCAAGAGACCCAGTACTTC. The chain joins TRBV6-1 to TRBJ2-5; D is perhaps TRBD1 (6 bases). CDR3 length: 13 amino acids. CDR1 MNHNS and CDR2 SASEGT come from the germline V gene. V lost 5 bases and J lost 2, with 9 bases in between.

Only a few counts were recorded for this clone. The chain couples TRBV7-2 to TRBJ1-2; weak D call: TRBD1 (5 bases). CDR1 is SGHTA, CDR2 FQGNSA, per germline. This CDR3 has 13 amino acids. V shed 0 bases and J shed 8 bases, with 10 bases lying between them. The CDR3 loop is CASSLATGDGYTF. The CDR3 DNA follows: TGTGCCAGCAGCTTAGCAACAGGTGACGGCTACACCTTC.

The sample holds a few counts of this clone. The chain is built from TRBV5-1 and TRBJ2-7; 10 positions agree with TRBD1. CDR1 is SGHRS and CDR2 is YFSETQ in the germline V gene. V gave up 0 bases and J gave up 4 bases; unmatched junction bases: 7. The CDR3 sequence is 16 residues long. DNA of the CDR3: TGCGCCAGCAGCTTGGATGCCGGGACAGGGGAATACGAGCAGTACTTC. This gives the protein CASSLDAGTGEYEQYF.

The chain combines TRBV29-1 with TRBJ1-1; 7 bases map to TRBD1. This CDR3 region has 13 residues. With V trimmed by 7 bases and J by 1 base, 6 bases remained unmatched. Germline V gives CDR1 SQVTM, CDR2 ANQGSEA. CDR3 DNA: TGCAGCGGATCCCACAGGGGGAACACTGAAGCTTTCTTT. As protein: CSGSHRGNTEAFF.

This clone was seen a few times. CDR3 bases: TGTGCCAGCAGCACACTACAGGGAATTGGGCCCTACGAGCAGTACTTC. Translated, it gives CASSTLQGIGPYEQYF. This chain uses TRBV7-9 with TRBJ2-7; a weak D match, TRBD1 (6 bases). Germline V gene lookup returns CDR1 SEHNR and CDR2 FQNEAQ (reference sequence). Trimming removed 5 bases at V and 2 bases at J, with 19 bases between. The CDR3 loop spans 16 amino acids.

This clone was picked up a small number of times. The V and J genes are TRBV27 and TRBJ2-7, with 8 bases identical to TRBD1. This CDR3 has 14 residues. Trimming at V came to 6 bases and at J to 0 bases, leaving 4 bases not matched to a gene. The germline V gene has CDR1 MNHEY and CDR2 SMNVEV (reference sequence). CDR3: CASRRQGSSYEQYF. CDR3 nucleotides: TGTGCCAGCAGACGACAGGGGAGCTCCTACGAGCAGTACTTC.

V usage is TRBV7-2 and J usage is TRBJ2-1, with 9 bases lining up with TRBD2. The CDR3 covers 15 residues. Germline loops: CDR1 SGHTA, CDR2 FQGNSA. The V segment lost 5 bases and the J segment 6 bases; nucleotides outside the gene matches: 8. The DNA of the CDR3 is TGTGCCAGCAGCACTGAGCGGGAGGTATCCAATGAGCAGTTCTTC. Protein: CASSTEREVSNEQFF.

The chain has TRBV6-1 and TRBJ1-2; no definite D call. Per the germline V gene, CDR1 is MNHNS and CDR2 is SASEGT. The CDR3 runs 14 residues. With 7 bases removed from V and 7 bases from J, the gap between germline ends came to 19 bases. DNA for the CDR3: TGTGCCAGCATTCCGACATGGCGAGATGGTGGCTACACCTTC. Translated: CASIPTWRDGGYTF.

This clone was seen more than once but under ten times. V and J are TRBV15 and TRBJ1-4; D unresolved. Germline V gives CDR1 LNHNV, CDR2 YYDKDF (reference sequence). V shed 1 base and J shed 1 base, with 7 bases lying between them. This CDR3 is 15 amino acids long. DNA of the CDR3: TGTGCCACCAGCAGAGCAGGAAAAACTAATGAAAAACTGTTTTTT. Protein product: CATSRAGKTNEKLFF. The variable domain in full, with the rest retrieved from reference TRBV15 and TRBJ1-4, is DAMVIQNPRYQVTQFGKPVTLSCSQTLNHNVMYWYQQKSSQAPKLLFHYYDKDFNNEADTPDNFQSRRPNTSFCFLDIRSPGLGDTAMYLCATSRAGKTNEKLFFGSGTQLSVL.

CDR3: CASSAGPPQTNEKLFF. The CDR3 DNA sequence: TGTGCCAGCAGCGCGGGACCTCCGCAGACTAATGAAAAACTGTTTTTT. The J gene is TRBJ1-4, the V gene TRBV5-4; D possibly corresponds to TRBD1 (5 bases). The germline V gene encodes CDR1 SGHNT and CDR2 YYREEE (reference sequence). The length of the CDR3 is 16 residues. Trimming cost V 4 bases and J 2 bases, with 15 bases left between them.